This T cell receptor beta chain was documented in a study of post-analysis software for immune sequencing data. The study, taken as a whole, reports: Patients carried five TRBV segments more frequently than controls did, and TRBV5-6, TRBV5-1 and TRBV20-1 were among them. There was significantly lower normalized Chao1 diversity in multiple sclerosis patients than in controls.

In the case of this clonotype: Its antigen is as yet unknown.

Included in the TCR beta cDNA libraries were unique molecular identifiers. Each sample of about 0.95 to 11 million input T cells yielded 500,000 or so cDNA molecules, so each molecule approximated one T cell. Each CDR3 protein gets one entry after TCRdb re-called the PCR reads with MiXCR. The table includes about 680,000 distinct CDR3 sequences, approximately 59% detected once. The V and J ends lost 0 bases and 4 bases respectively, with 18 bases between them. Germline CDR1 is LNHNV and CDR2 is YYDKDF (reference sequence). The CDR3 is made up of 17 amino acids. This receptor was obtained from a girl aged 2 to 9 with multiple sclerosis. This sequence joins TRBV15 and TRBJ1-2; a weak D match, TRBD1 (6 bases). Sequencing was performed on blood. As DNA, the CDR3 is TGTGCCACCAGCAGAGAATGGACGAAGGCAGGGGTCTATGGCTACACCTTC. Residues: CATSREWTKAGVYGYTF.